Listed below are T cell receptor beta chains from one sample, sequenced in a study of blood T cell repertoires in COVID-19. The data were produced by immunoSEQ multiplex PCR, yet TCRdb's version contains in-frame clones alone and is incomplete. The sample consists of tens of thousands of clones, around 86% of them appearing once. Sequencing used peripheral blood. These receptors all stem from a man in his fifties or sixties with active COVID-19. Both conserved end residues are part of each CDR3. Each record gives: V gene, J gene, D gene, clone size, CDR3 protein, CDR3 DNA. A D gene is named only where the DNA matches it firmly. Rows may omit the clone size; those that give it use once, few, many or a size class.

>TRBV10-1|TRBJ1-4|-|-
CARTGQTNEKLFF
TGCGCCAGAACGGGACAAACTAATGAAAAACTGTTTTTT
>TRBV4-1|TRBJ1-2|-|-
CASSQVAGSYGYTF
TGCGCCAGCAGCCAAGTTGCGGGATCCTATGGCTACACCTTC
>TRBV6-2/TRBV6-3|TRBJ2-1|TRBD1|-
CASSPGQGGLGGEQFF
TGTGCCAGCAGCCCGGGACAGGGAGGATTAGGTGGTGAGCAGTTCTTC
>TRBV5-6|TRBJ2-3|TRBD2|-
CASSGTIAGGEVSTDTQYF
TGTGCCAGCAGCGGTACTATAGCGGGAGGGGAGGTTAGCACAGATACGCAGTATTTT
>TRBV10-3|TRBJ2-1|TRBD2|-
CAISGLAGEGEQFF
TGTGCCATCAGTGGACTAGCGGGAGAGGGTGAGCAGTTCTTC
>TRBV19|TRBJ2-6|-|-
CASSIDLGSYSGANVLTF
TGTGCCAGTAGTATAGATCTTGGCAGTTACTCTGGGGCCAACGTCCTGACTTTC
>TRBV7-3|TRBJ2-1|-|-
CASSLSRGFFNEQFF
TGTGCCAGCAGCTTAAGTCGGGGATTTTTCAATGAGCAGTTCTTC
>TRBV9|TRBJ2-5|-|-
CASSPRGETQYF
TGTGCCAGCAGCCCACGGGGGGAGACCCAGTACTTC
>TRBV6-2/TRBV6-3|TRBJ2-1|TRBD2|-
CASSYLGLGLGYNEQFF
TGTGCCAGCAGTTACCTGGGGTTGGGACTAGGCTACAATGAGCAGTTCTTC
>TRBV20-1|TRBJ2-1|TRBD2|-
CSARGIAGGNNEQFF
TGCAGTGCTCGTGGGATAGCGGGAGGGAACAATGAGCAGTTCTTC
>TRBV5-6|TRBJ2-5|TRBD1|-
CASSLRGGLEETQYF
TGTGCCAGCAGCTTGAGAGGGGGCCTGGAAGAGACCCAGTACTTC
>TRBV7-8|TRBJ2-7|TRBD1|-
CASSDRGRLHEQYF
TGTGCCAGCAGTGACAGGGGCCGACTCCACGAGCAGTACTTC
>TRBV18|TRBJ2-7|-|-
CASSPTAWDEQYF
TGTGCCAGCTCACCGACAGCCTGGGACGAGCAGTACTTC
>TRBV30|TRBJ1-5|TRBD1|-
CAWSADRENQPQHF
TGTGCCTGGAGTGCGGACAGGGAAAATCAGCCCCAGCATTTT
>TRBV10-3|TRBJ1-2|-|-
CAISGQNYGYTF
TGTGCCATCAGCGGACAGAACTATGGCTACACCTTC
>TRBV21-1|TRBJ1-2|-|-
CASSQRPQGPYGYTF
TGTGCCAGCAGCCAAAGGCCACAGGGACCCTATGGCTACACCTTC
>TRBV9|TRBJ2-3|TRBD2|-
CASSPHGRVWSTDTQYF
TGTGCCAGCAGCCCCCATGGGAGGGTGTGGAGCACAGATACGCAGTATTTT
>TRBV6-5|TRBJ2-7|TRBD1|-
CASSYSGTGTYEQYF
TGTGCCAGCAGTTACTCTGGGACAGGAACCTACGAGCAGTACTTC
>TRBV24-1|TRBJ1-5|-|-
CATSDSYTHNQPQHF
TGTGCCACCAGTGATTCTTACACCCACAATCAGCCCCAGCATTTT
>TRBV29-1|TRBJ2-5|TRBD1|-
CSVAGQGAEETQYF
TGCAGCGTTGCGGGACAGGGGGCGGAAGAGACCCAGTACTTC
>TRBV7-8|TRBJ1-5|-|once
CASSLGRVNQPQHF
TGTGCCAGCAGCTTAGGCCGGGTCAATCAGCCCCAGCATTTT
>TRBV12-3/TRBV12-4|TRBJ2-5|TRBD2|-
CASHNAGEETQYF
TGTGCCAGCCATAATGCGGGGGAAGAGACCCAGTACTTC
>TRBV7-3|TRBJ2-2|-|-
CASSLSGRELFF
TGTGCCAGCAGCTTATCGGGGAGGGAGCTGTTTTTT
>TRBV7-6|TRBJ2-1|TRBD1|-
CASSLLEGALSNEQFF
TGTGCCAGCAGCCTTCTCGAGGGGGCCCTCAGCAATGAGCAGTTCTTC
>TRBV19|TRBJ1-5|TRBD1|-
CASSHRGLGNQPQHF
TGTGCCAGTAGCCACAGGGGATTGGGGAATCAGCCCCAGCATTTT
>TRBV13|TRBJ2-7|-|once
CASSSRMAASYEQYF
TGTGCCAGCAGCTCTCGAATGGCGGCCTCCTACGAGCAGTACTTC
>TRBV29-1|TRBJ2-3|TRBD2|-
CSVRGTSGRIDTQYF
TGCAGCGTTCGAGGGACTAGCGGGAGAATCGATACGCAGTATTTT
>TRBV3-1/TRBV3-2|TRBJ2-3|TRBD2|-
CASSQRAGVSTDTQYF
TGTGCCAGCAGCCAAAGAGCGGGAGTTAGCACAGATACGCAGTATTTT
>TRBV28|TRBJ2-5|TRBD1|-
CASSSPEDREVYLGETQYF
TGTGCCAGCAGTTCCCCCGAGGACAGGGAGGTATATTTGGGAGAGACCCAGTACTTC
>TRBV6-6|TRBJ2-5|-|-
CASSYSTDLDETQYF
TGTGCCAGCAGTTACTCGACAGACCTAGACGAGACCCAGTACTTC
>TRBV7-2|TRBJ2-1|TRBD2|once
CASRLAGGNYNEQFF
TGTGCCAGCAGGTTAGCGGGAGGGAACTACAATGAGCAGTTCTTC
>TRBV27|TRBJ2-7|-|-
CASSYLPGAYEQYF
TGTGCCAGCAGTTATCTACCCGGGGCCTACGAGCAGTACTTC